This is a list of T cell receptor beta chains from one sample in a study of shared clonotypes between healthy human individuals. The table came from immunoSEQ multiplex PCR; TCRdb's copy has only in-frame clones and leaves some out. The table records about 990,000 clones, approximately 78% of them present only once. The sequenced sample was memory CD4+ T cells from PBMCs. Source of these receptors: a man between 18 and 29 years old in good health. Some clones in this sample may be carry-over from other donors' samples. Both conserved end residues are trimmed from each CDR3. Fields, in order: V gene, J gene, CDR3 protein.

TRBV9,TRBJ2-1,ASSVALNSYNEQF
TRBV2,TRBJ2-4,ASSDRGARPKNIQY
TRBV14,TRBJ1-1,ASSQVRNAEAF
TRBV19,TRBJ2-7,ASRRRDNSYEQY
TRBV18,TRBJ2-7,ASSPKQTGLTPGEQY
TRBV5-1,TRBJ1-4,ASSLGDTNEKLF
TRBV5-4,TRBJ2-7,ASSPGLADTYEQY
TRBV7-9,TRBJ1-6,ASSSQGSGSPLH
TRBV28,TRBJ2-1,ASSPGQAGDEQF
TRBV11-2,TRBJ2-2,ASSSALRNTGGLF
TRBV2,TRBJ1-1,ASRKLQNTEAF
TRBV11-3,TRBJ1-3,ASSFSTGDTIY
TRBV10-3,TRBJ1-2,AISESASTVGYT
TRBV27,TRBJ2-7,ASSRRDASYEQY
TRBV6-6,TRBJ1-4,ASSSTGTGNEKLF
TRBV18,TRBJ1-4,ASSRTGAFGEKLF
TRBV7-9,TRBJ2-1,ASSLYQLGYEQF
TRBV30,TRBJ2-7,AWSLVTGYEQY
TRBV11-3,TRBJ2-7,ASGTGGAYEQY
TRBV9,TRBJ1-2,ASSAARGRGYGYT
TRBV7-9,TRBJ1-1,ASSRQGTNTEAF
TRBV10-3,TRBJ1-2,AISGTDRGAGYT
TRBV6-1,TRBJ2-3,ASSAKGTSGITDTQY
TRBV4-3,TRBJ1-5,ASSRSGYSNQPQH
TRBV29-1,TRBJ2-5,SVRMDREVWETQY
TRBV19,TRBJ1-2,ASSVGTHYGYT
TRBV15,TRBJ2-3,ATSVRLAGGTDTQY
TRBV7-2,TRBJ2-7,ASSLSGRQYEQY
TRBV4-1,TRBJ1-4,ASSRASGGETGRVWEKLF
TRBV5-1,TRBJ2-5,ASSTGQPQETQY
TRBV5-1,TRBJ2-3,ASSLAGVQGVRNTQY
TRBV9,TRBJ1-2,ASSPSSAYGYT
TRBV19,TRBJ1-5,ASSPGQRMNQPQH
TRBV5-8,TRBJ1-3,ASSLQGYSGNTIY
TRBV10-3,TRBJ1-2,AISESILTGVYGYT
TRBV5-6,TRBJ2-3,ASSPGSTDTQY
TRBV30,TRBJ2-3,AWSVSGTYTDTQY
TRBV28,TRBJ2-1,ASSPGLAGYEQF
TRBV5-1,TRBJ1-1,ASSFEGGGTEAF
TRBV5-1,TRBJ1-2,ASSRSADYGYT
TRBV28,TRBJ1-1,ASSHQHIQNTEAF
TRBV15,TRBJ2-7,ATSRDWTSGSEQY